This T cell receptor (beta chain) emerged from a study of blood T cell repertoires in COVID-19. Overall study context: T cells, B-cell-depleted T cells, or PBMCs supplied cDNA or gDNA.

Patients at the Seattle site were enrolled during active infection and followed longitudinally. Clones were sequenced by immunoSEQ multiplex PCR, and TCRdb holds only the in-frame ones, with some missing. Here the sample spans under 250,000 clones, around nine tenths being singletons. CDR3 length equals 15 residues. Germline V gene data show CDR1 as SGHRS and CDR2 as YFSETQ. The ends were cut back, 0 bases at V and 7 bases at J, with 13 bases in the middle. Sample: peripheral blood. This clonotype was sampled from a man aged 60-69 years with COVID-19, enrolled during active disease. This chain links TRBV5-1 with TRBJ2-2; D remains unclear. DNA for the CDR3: TGCGCCAGCAGCTTGGGACTGCCTTTTGGCGGGGAGCTGTTTTTT. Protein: CASSLGLPFGGELFF.